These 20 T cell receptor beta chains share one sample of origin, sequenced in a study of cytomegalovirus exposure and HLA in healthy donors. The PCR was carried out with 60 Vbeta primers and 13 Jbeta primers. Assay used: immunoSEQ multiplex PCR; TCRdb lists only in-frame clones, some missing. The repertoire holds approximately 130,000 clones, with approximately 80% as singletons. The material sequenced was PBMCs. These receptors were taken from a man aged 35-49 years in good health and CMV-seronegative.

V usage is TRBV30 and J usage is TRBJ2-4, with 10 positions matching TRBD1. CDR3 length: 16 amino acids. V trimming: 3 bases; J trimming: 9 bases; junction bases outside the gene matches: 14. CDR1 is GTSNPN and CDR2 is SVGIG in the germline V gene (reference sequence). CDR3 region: CAWRFRDRGGGVIQYF. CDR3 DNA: TGTGCCTGGAGATTCCGGGACAGGGGTGGGGGGGTCATTCAGTACTTC.

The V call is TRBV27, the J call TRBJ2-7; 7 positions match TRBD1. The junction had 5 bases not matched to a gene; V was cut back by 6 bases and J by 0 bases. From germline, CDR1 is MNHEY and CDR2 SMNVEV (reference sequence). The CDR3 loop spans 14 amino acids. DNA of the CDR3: TGTGCCAGCAGAACTAACAGGGGCTCCTACGAGCAGTACTTC. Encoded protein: CASRTNRGSYEQYF.

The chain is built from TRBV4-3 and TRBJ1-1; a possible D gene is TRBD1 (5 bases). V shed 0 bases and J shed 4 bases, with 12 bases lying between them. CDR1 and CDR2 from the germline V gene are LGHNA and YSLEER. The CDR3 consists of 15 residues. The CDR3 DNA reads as TGCGCCAGCAGCCAAGAATCAGGGAGGCGCACTGAAGCTTTCTTT. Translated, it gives CASSQESGRRTEAFF.

This CDR3 is CASSDITGGAEAFF. In DNA form, the CDR3 reads TGTGCCAGCAGCGACATTACAGGGGGGGCTGAAGCTTTCTTT. The chain couples TRBV9 to TRBJ1-1; TRBD1 agrees at 8 bases. This CDR3 comprises 14 residues. V shed 3 bases and J 6 bases; nucleotides not matched to a gene: 7. Germline V gene lookup returns CDR1 SGDLS and CDR2 YYNGEE. Complete variable domain (other parts from reference TRBV9 and TRBJ1-1): DSGVTQTPKHLITATGQRVTLRCSPRSGDLSVYWYQQSLDQGLQFLIQYYNGEERAKGNILERFSAQQFPDLHSELNLSSLELGDSALYFCASSDITGGAEAFFGQGTRLTVV.

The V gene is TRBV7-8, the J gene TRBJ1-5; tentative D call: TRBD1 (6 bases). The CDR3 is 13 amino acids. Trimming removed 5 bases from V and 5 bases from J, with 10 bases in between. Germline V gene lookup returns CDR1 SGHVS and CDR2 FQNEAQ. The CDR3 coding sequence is TGTGCCAGCAGCATAGGACAGTATCAGCCCCAGCATTTT. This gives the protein CASSIGQYQPQHF.

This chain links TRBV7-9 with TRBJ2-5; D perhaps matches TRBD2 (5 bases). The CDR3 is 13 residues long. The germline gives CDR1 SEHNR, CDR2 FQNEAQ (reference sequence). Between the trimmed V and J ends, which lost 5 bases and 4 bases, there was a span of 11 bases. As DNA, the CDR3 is TGTGCCAGCAGCCGAGGTGCGGGAGAGACCCAGTACTTC. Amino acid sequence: CASSRGAGETQYF.

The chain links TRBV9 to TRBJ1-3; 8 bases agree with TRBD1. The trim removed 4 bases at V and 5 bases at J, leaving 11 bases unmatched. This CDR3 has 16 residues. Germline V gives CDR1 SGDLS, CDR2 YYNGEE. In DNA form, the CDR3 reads TGTGCCAGCAGCATTGGACAGGGCGCCAGTCGAAACACCATATATTTT. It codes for CASSIGQGASRNTIYF.

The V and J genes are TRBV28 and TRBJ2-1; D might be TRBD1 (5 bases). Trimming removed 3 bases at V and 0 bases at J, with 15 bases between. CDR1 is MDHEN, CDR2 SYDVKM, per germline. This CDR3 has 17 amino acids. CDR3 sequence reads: CASSFPRQPSSYNEQFF. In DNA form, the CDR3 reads TGTGCCAGCAGTTTCCCGAGACAGCCTAGCTCCTACAATGAGCAGTTCTTC.

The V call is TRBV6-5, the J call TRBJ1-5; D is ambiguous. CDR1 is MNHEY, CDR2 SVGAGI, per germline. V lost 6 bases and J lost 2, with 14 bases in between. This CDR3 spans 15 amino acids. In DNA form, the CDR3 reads TGTGCCAGCAGCCGGACCCCCGGGGGCAATCAGCCCCAGCATTTT. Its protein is CASSRTPGGNQPQHF.

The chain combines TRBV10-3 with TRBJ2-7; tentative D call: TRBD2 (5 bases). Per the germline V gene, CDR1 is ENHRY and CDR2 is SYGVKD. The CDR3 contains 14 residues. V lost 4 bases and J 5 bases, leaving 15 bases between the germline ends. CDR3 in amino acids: CAISVGTAVHEQYF. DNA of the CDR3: TGTGCCATCAGTGTCGGCACAGCGGTGCACGAGCAGTACTTC.

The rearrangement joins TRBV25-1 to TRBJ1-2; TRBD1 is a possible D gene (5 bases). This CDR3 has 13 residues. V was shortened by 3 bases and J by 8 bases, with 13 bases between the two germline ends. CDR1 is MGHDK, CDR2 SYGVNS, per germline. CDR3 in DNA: TGTGCCAGCAGTGAGAGGGGACTCGACGGCTACACCTTC. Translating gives CASSERGLDGYTF.

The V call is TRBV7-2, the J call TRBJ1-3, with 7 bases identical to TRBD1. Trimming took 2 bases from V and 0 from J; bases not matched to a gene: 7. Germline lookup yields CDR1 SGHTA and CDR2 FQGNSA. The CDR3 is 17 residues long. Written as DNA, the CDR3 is TGTGCCAGCAGCTTAACCGGGACAGCTTTCTCTGGAAACACCATATATTTT. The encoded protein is CASSLTGTAFSGNTIYF.

CDR3 sequence: CASSRTGNRNEKLFF. CDR3 DNA: TGTGCCAGCAGTAGGACGGGAAATAGGAATGAAAAACTGTTTTTT. V usage is TRBV6-1 and J usage is TRBJ1-4; D unclear. Germline CDR1 and CDR2: MNHNS and SASEGT. Between the trimmed V and J ends, which lost 5 bases and 5 bases, there was a span of 15 bases. There are 15 residues in the CDR3.

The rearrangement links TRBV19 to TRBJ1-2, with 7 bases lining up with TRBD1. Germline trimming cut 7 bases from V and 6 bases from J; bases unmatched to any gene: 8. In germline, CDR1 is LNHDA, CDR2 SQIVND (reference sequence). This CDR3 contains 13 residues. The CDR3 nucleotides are TGTGCCAGTAAAGAAAGGGGGCATGATGGCTACACCTTC. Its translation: CASKERGHDGYTF.

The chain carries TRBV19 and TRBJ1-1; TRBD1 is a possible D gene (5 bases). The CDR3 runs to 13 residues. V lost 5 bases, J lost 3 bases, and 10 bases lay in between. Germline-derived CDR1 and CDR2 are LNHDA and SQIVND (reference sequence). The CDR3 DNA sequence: TGTGCCAGTAGTCCGGGAGGGGACACTGAAGCTTTCTTT. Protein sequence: CASSPGGDTEAFF.

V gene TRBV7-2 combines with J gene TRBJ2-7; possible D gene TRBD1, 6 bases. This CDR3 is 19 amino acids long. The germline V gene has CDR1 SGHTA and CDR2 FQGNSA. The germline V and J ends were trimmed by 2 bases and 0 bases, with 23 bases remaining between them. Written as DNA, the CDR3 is TGTGCCAGCAGCTTATCGAAAACGGGACAAGGGAACCCCTCCTACGAGCAGTACTTC. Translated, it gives CASSLSKTGQGNPSYEQYF.

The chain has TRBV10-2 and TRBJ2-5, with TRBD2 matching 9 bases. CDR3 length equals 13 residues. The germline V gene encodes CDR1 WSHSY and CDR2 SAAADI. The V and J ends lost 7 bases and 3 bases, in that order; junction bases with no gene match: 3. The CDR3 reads CASMVAGEETQYF. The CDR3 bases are TGCGCCAGCATGGTAGCGGGGGAAGAGACCCAGTACTTC.

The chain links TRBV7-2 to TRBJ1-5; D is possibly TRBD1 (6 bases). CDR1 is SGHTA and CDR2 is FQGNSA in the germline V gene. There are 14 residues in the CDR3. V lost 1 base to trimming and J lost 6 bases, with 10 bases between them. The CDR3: CASSLVGGAQPQHF. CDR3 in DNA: TGTGCCAGCAGCTTAGTTGGGGGGGCTCAGCCCCAGCATTTT.

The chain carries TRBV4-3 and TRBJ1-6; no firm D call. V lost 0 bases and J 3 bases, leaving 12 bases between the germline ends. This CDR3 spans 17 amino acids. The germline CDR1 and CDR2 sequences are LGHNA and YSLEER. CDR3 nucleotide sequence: TGCGCCAGCAGCCAAGACGCGGCGGCGGACTATAATTCACCCCTCCACTTT. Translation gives CASSQDAAADYNSPLHF.

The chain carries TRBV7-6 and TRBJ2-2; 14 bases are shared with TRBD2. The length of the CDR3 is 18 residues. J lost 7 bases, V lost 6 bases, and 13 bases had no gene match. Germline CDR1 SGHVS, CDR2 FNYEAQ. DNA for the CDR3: TGTGCCAGCAGATCAATCCGGACTAGCGGGGGGCCGGGCGGGGAGCTGTTTTTT. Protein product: CASRSIRTSGGPGGELFF.